Detailed here is one T cell receptor (beta chain). The sample originates from a study of control samples from healthy donors and cancer patients. The method was immunoSEQ multiplex PCR; TCRdb's version includes in-frame clones alone and lacks a portion of them. Of some 100,000 clones in the sample, 79% were seen once. This receptor was identified in a woman in her twenties or thirties in good health. Specimen: blood.

CDR3 bases: TGTGCCAGCAGCCGAGGACTAGCGGGGTCAGAGACCCAGTACTTC. Protein sequence: CASSRGLAGSETQYF. The chain recombines TRBV14 with TRBJ2-5, with 12 positions matching TRBD2. Germline V CDR1 and CDR2: SGHDN, FVKESK. The length of the CDR3 is 15 residues. V trimming: 4 bases; J trimming: 4 bases; junction bases outside the gene matches: 4.